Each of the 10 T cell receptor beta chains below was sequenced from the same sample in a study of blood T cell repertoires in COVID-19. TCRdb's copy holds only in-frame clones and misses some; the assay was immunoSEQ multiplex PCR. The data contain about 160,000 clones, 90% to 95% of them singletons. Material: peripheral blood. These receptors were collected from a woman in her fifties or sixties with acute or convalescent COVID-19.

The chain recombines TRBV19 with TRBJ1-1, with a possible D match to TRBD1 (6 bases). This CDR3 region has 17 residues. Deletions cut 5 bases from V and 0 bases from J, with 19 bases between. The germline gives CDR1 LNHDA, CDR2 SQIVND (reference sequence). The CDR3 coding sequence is TGTGCCAGTAGTCTCAGATTGGACAGCCGAATGAACACTGAAGCTTTCTTT. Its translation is CASSLRLDSRMNTEAFF.

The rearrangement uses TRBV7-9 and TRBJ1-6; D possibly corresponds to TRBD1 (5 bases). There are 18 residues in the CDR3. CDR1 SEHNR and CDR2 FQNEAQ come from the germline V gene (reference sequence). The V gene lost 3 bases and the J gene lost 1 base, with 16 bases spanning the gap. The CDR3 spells CASSFGGVMESYNSPLHF. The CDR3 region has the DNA TGTGCCAGCAGCTTCGGGGGGGTTATGGAATCCTATAATTCACCCCTCCACTTT.

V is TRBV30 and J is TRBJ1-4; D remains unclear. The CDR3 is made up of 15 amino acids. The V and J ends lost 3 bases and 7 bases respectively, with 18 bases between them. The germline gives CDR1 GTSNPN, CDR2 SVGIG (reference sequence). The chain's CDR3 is CAWSAAGGGSEKLFF. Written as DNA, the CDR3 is TGTGCCTGGAGCGCCGCAGGAGGCGGGAGTGAAAAACTGTTTTTT.

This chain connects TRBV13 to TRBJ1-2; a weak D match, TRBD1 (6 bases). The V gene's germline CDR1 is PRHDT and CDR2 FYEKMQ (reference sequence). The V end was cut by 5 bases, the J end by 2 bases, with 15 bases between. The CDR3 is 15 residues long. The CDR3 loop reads CASSLSAGVNYGYTF. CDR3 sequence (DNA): TGTGCCAGCAGCCTGTCCGCAGGGGTGAACTATGGCTACACCTTC.

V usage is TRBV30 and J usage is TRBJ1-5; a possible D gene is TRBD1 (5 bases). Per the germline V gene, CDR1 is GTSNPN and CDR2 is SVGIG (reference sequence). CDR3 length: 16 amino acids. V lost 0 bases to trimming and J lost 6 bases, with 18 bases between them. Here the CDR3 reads CAWSVSRTPYSQPQHF. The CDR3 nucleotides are TGTGCCTGGAGTGTGTCGAGGACACCCTATAGTCAGCCCCAGCATTTT.

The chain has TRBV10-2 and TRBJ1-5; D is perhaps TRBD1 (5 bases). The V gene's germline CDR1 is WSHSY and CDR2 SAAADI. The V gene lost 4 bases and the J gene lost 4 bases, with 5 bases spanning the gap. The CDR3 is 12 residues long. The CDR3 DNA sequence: TGCGCCAGCAGTGCAGGGAATCAGCCCCAGCATTTT. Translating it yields CASSAGNQPQHF.

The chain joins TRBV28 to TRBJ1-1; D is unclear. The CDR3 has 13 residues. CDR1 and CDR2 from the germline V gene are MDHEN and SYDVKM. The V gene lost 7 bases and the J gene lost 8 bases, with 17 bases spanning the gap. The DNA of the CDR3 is TGTGCCAGCACCCTTGTACCCTTGGAGGAAGCTTTCTTT. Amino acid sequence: CASTLVPLEEAFF.

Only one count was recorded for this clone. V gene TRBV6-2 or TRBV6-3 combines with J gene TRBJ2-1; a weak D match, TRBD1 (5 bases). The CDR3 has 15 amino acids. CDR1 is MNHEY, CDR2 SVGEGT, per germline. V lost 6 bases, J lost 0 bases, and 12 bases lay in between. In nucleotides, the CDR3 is TGTGCCAGCAGCCCCGACAGTAGCTCCTACAATGAGCAGTTCTTC. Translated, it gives CASSPDSSSYNEQFF.

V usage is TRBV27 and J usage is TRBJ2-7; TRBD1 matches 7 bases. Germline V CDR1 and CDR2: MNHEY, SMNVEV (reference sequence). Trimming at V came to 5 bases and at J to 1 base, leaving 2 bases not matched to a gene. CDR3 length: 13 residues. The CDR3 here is CASSVRGSYEQYF. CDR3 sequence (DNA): TGTGCCAGCAGTGTCAGGGGGTCCTACGAGCAGTACTTC.

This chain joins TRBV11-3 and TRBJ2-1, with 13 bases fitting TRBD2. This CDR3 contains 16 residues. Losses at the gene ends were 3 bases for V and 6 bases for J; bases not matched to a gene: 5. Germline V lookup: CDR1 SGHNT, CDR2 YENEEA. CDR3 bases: TGTGCCAGCAGCTTCCTACTAGCGGGGGGGCTCAATGAGCAGTTCTTC. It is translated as CASSFLLAGGLNEQFF.